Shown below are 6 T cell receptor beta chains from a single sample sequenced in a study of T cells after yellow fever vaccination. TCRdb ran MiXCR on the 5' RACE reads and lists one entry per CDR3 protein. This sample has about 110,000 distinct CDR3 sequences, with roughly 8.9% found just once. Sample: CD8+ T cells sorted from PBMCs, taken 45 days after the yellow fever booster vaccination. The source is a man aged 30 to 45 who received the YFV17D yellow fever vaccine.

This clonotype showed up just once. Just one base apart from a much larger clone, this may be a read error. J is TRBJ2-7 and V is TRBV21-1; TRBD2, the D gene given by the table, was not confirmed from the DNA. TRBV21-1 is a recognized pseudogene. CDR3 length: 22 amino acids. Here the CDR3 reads CASSIHPLSVGWEESFHYEQYF. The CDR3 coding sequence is TGTGCCAGCAGCATCCACCCACTATCGGTTGGGTGGGAGGAATCCTTCCACTACGAGCAGTACTTC.

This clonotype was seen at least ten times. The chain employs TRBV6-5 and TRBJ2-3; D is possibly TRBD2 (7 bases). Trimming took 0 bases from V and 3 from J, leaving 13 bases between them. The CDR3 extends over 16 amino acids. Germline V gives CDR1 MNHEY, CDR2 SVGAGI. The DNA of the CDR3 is TGTGCCAGCAGTTACTCCGGGGGGCTAGCGACAGATACGCAGTATTTT. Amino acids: CASSYSGGLATDTQYF.

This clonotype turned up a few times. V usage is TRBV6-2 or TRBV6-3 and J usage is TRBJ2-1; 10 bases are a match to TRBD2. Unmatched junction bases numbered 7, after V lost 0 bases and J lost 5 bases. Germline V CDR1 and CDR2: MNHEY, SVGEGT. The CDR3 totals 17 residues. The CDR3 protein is CASSYSLAGAWDNEQFF. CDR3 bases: TGTGCCAGCAGTTACTCGCTAGCGGGAGCGTGGGACAATGAGCAGTTCTTC.

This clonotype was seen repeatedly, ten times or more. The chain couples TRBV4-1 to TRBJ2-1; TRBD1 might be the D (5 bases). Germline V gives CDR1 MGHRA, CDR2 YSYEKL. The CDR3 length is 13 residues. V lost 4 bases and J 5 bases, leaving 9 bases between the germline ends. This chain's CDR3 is CASSPSTDNEQFF. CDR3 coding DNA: TGCGCCAGCAGCCCATCGACAGACAATGAGCAGTTCTTC.

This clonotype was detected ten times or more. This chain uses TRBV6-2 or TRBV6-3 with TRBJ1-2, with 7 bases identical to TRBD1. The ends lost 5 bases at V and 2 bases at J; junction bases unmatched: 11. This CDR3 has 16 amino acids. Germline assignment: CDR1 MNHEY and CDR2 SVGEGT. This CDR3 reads CASSPLDRSGNYGYTF. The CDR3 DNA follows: TGTGCCAGCAGTCCATTGGACAGGTCCGGGAACTATGGCTACACCTTC.

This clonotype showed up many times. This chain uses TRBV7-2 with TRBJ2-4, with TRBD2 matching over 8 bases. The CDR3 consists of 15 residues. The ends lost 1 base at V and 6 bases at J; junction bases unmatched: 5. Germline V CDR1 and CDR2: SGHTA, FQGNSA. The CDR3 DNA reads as TGTGCCAGCAGCTTAGATCCCGGGGGGGGAAACATTCAGTACTTC. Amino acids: CASSLDPGGGNIQYF.